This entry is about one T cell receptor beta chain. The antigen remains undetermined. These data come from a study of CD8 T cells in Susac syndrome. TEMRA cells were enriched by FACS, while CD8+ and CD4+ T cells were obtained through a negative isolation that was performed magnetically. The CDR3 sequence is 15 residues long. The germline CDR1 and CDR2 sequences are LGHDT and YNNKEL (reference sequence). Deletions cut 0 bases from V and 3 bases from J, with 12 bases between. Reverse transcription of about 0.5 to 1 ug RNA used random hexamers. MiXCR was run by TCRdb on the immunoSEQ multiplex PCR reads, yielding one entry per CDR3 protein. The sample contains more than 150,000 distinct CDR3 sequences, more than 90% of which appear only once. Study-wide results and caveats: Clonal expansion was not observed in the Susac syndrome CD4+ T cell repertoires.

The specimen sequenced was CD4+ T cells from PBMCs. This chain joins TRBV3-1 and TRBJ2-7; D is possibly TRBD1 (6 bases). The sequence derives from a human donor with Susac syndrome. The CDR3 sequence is CASSQDLGANYEQYF. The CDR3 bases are TGTGCCAGCAGCCAAGATCTGGGGGCGAACTACGAGCAGTACTTC.